This T cell receptor beta chain is from a study of cytomegalovirus exposure and HLA in healthy donors. The CDR3 loop spans 17 amino acids. Trimming removed 0 bases at V and 2 bases at J, with 17 bases between. CDR1 and CDR2 from the germline V gene are MGHRA and YSYEKL. Both 60 Vbeta primers and 13 Jbeta primers went into the PCR. Some clones are missing from TCRdb's copy, which holds only in-frame ones; the method was immunoSEQ multiplex PCR. The repertoire includes tens of thousands of clones, roughly 75% of them detected once, and approximately 7.8% sits in the top ten. The receptor was derived from a man in his 60s in good health and CMV-seropositive. The specimen sequenced was PBMCs. The gene calls are TRBV4-1 and TRBJ2-7, with D possibly being TRBD1 (5 bases). CDR3 protein: CASSQDNRQIGPYEQYF. DNA of the CDR3: TGCGCCAGCAGCCAAGATAATAGACAGATTGGACCCTACGAGCAGTACTTC.